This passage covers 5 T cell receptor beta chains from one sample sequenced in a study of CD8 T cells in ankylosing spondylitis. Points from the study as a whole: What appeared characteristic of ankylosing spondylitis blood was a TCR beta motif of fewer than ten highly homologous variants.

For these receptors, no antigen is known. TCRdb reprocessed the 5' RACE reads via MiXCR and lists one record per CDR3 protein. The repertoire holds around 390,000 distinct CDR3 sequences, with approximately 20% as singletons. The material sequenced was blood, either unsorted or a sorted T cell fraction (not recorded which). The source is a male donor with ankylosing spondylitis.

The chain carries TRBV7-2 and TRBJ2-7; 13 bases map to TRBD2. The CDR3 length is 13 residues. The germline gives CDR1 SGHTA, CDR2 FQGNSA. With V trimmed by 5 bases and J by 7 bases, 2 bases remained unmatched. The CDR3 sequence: CASSLGLAGEQYF. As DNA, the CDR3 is TGTGCCAGCAGCCTGGGACTAGCGGGAGAGCAGTACTTC.

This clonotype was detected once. DNA for the CDR3: TGTGCCACCAGTGATGGGGGAGATCCGACAGGGTACGAGACCCAGTACTTC. Its translation: CATSDGGDPTGYETQYF. The chain couples TRBV24-1 to TRBJ2-5; 7 nucleotides match TRBD1. Germline lookup yields CDR1 KGHDR and CDR2 SFDVKD. The CDR3 spans 17 residues. J lost 5 bases, V lost 3 bases, and 14 bases had no gene match.

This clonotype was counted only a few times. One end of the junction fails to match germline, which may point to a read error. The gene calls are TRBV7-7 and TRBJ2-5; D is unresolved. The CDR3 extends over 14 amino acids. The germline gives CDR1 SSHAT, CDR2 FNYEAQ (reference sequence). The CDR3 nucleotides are TGTGCTAGCAGCTTAGTCGGATACCAAGAGACCCAGTACTTC. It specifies CASSLVGYQETQYF.

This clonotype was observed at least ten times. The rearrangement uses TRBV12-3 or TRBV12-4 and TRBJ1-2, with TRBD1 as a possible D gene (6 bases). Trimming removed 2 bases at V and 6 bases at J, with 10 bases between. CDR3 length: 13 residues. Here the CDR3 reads CASSLLGGDGYTF. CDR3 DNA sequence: TGTGCCAGCAGTTTACTAGGGGGAGATGGCTACACCTTC.

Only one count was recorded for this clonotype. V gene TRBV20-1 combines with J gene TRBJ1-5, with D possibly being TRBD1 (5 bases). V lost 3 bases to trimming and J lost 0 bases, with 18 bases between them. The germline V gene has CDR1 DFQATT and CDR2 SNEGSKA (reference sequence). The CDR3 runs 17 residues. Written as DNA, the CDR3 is TGCAGTGCTAGCGTGGGGCAGGCCCTTTATAGCAATCAGCCCCAGCATTTT. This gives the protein CSASVGQALYSNQPQHF.